A selection of T cell receptor beta chains follows, all from one sample in a study of cytomegalovirus exposure and HLA in healthy donors. Sequencing used immunoSEQ multiplex PCR; TCRdb keeps in-frame clones, though not all of them. The table has about 70,000 clones, 68% seen once. Sequencing was carried out using PBMCs. These receptors all come from a middle-aged man in good health and CMV-seropositive. Both conserved end residues are part of each CDR3. The D gene is left open where the match is weak. The listing skips clone size in some rows; elsewhere it reads once, few, many or a size class.

V gene	clone size	J gene	D gene	CDR3 protein	CDR3 DNA
TRBV28	few	TRBJ2-6	NA	CASSLSSRAGANVLTF	TGTGCCAGCAGTTTATCTTCACGGGCTGGGGCCAACGTCCTGACTTTC
TRBV11-3	NA	TRBJ2-2	NA	CASSPQPTGSTGELFF	TGTGCCAGCAGCCCACAGCCCACAGGGTCCACCGGGGAGCTGTTTTTT
TRBV4-1	NA	TRBJ2-7	NA	CASSQGSVTRGYEQYF	TGCGCCAGCAGCCAAGGTTCCGTGACTAGGGGCTACGAGCAGTACTTC
TRBV27	NA	TRBJ2-7	TRBD1	CASRGTGVDEQYF	TGTGCCAGCAGGGGGACAGGGGTCGACGAGCAGTACTTC
TRBV10-3	NA	TRBJ2-7	NA	CAISDGYEQYF	TGTGCCATCAGTGACGGTTACGAGCAGTACTTC
TRBV19	NA	TRBJ1-1	NA	CASSNRGGETEAFF	TGTGCCAGTAGTAACCGGGGAGGCGAGACTGAAGCTTTCTTT
TRBV5-6	NA	TRBJ2-7	TRBD1	CASTELGTGGDYEQYF	TGTGCCAGCACTGAACTAGGGACAGGCGGAGACTACGAGCAGTACTTC
TRBV6-6	NA	TRBJ1-5	NA	CASSSEGAGQPQHF	TGTGCCAGCAGTTCCGAAGGGGCAGGACAGCCCCAGCATTTT
TRBV7-8	NA	TRBJ1-5	NA	CASSLAAGVNQPQHF	TGTGCCAGCAGCTTAGCGGCAGGGGTGAATCAGCCCCAGCATTTT
TRBV5-6	NA	TRBJ1-4	TRBD1	CASRKDRSNEKLFF	TGTGCCAGCAGAAAGGACAGGTCTAATGAAAAACTGTTTTTT
TRBV18	few	TRBJ1-3	NA	CASSSTQGSGNTIYF	TGTGCCAGCTCATCTACTCAGGGCTCTGGAAACACCATATATTTT
TRBV9	NA	TRBJ1-1	TRBD1	CASSQAWDRVNTEAFF	TGTGCCAGCAGCCAAGCCTGGGACAGGGTCAACACTGAAGCTTTCTTT
TRBV5-1	once	TRBJ2-1	TRBD2	CASSPLAGGGNEQFF	TGCGCCAGCAGCCCCCTAGCGGGAGGAGGGAATGAGCAGTTCTTC
TRBV7-2	NA	TRBJ1-5	NA	CASSFHSNQPQHF	TGTGCCAGCAGCTTTCATAGCAATCAGCCCCAGCATTTT
TRBV4-2	NA	TRBJ2-1	TRBD2	CASSQALAGGPGEQFF	TGTGCCAGCAGCCAGGCACTAGCGGGAGGGCCAGGTGAGCAGTTCTTC
TRBV7-2	NA	TRBJ2-2	NA	CASSVRTTGELFF	TGTGCCAGCAGCGTCCGGACTACCGGGGAGCTGTTTTTT
TRBV12-5	once	TRBJ2-7	NA	CASGLTGSYEQYF	TGTGCTAGTGGTTTAACAGGGTCCTACGAGCAGTACTTC